This TCR beta chain was found in a study of CD8+ T cells in alopecia areata. General observations from the study: Against the mouse data, patients shared TCRs less clearly, possibly for HLA reasons. Normal-skin resident alphabeta T cells also appear among scalp sample sequences. Alopecia totalis/universalis scalp especially showed more expanded CD8+ clones than normal scalp.

Germline CDR1 LNHNV, CDR2 YYDKDF (reference sequence). The CDR3 is 15 residues long. V trimming: 5 bases; J trimming: 3 bases; junction bases outside the gene matches: 6. PBMCs served as the source from which CD4+ and CD8+ T cells were sorted. Concerning this clone itself: Its antigen is unknown.

In each case, RNA was isolated and then reverse transcribed into cDNA as the sequencing template. Repertoires were generated with immunoSEQ multiplex PCR, while TCRdb's copy carries only in-frame clones and drops some. The table lists about 200,000 clones, roughly three fifths of them singletons. The chain couples TRBV15 to TRBJ1-2, with TRBD1 matching over 10 bases. The sample consisted of CD8+ T cells sorted from blood. This TCR was sampled from a human donor in good health. CDR3 DNA: TGTGCCACCAGCGCTAAGGGGACAGGGGACTATGGCTACACCTTC. Translated: CATSAKGTGDYGYTF.